The 8 T cell receptor beta chains in this list originate from one sample, sequenced in a study of T cell changes during pregnancy in multiple sclerosis. Using immunoSEQ multiplex PCR, the repertoire was profiled, and TCRdb retains in-frame clones only, with some absent. Of 100,000 or so clones listed, almost 95% are singletons. The specimen was peripheral blood, collected before pregnancy. The receptors shown here come from a female donor with multiple sclerosis, enrolled in a pregnancy study.

The rearrangement links TRBV19 to TRBJ1-2; 7 nucleotides align to TRBD1. Losses at the gene ends were 7 bases for V and 8 bases for J; bases not matched to a gene: 10. The CDR3 runs to 13 residues. Germline lookup yields CDR1 LNHDA and CDR2 SQIVND (reference sequence). The CDR3 region is CASMDRYFDGYTF. DNA of the CDR3: TGTGCCAGTATGGACAGGTACTTCGACGGCTACACCTTC.

V usage is TRBV28 and J usage is TRBJ2-1; 11 nucleotides line up with TRBD2. Germline CDR1 reads MDHEN; CDR2 reads SYDVKM. The junction had 4 bases not matched to a gene; V was cut back by 3 bases and J by 0 bases. CDR3 length: 17 amino acids. The CDR3 sequence: CASSFPTSGSSYNEQFF. CDR3 DNA: TGTGCCAGCAGTTTCCCCACTAGCGGGAGCTCCTACAATGAGCAGTTCTTC.

This chain connects TRBV11-2 to TRBJ2-7; D possibly corresponds to TRBD2 (6 bases). Per the germline V gene, CDR1 is SGHAT and CDR2 is FQNNGV. V was cut by 4 bases and J by 4 bases, with 14 bases left in between. CDR3 length: 14 amino acids. In DNA, the CDR3 is TGTGCCAGCAGCTGGGACTTGCCGGTGTACGAGCAGTACTTC. It yields the protein CASSWDLPVYEQYF.

The chain combines TRBV30 with TRBJ1-1, with 8 positions matching TRBD1. J was trimmed by 3 bases and V by 1 base; bases with no gene match: 10. The CDR3 has 16 amino acids. CDR1 GTSNPN and CDR2 SVGIG come from the germline V gene (reference sequence). CDR3 DNA sequence: TGTGCCTGGAGTGGCAGGGGGCCGATTGAGGACACTGAAGCTTTCTTT. As protein: CAWSGRGPIEDTEAFF.

The rearrangement links TRBV6-4 to TRBJ1-1; D is unresolved. Trimming took 6 bases from V and 0 from J, leaving 14 bases between them. The CDR3 runs 15 residues. CDR1 MRHNA and CDR2 SNTAGT come from the germline V gene. The CDR3 reads CASRITAALNTEAFF. CDR3 in DNA: TGTGCCAGCAGGATTACAGCAGCCTTGAACACTGAAGCTTTCTTT.

As for this clone: Other DNA sequences of this sample code for an identical CDR3. The V and J genes are TRBV28 and TRBJ1-5; D unresolved. Per the germline V gene, CDR1 is MDHEN and CDR2 is SYDVKM. Trimming cost V 3 bases and J 7 bases, with 7 bases left between them. There are 12 residues in the CDR3. CDR3 loop: CASSLAGQPQHF. CDR3 nucleotides: TGTGCCAGCAGTTTGGCGGGACAGCCCCAGCATTTT.

V is TRBV27 and J is TRBJ2-7; TRBD2 is a possible D gene (5 bases). Germline lookup yields CDR1 MNHEY and CDR2 SMNVEV (reference sequence). V was shortened by 5 bases and J by 1 base, with 18 bases between the two germline ends. The CDR3 extends over 16 amino acids. The CDR3: CASSDRFGIRSYEQYF. The CDR3 DNA follows: TGTGCCAGCAGTGATCGCTTCGGGATTCGTTCCTACGAGCAGTACTTC.

The chain recombines TRBV5-1 with TRBJ1-5; TRBD1 is a possible D gene (6 bases). V lost 4 bases, J lost 0 bases, and 11 bases lay in between. CDR1 and CDR2 (germline): SGHRS, YFSETQ. This CDR3 is 15 amino acids long. The CDR3 coding sequence is TGCGCCAGCAGCCCCGGACAGACTAGCAATCAGCCCCAGCATTTT. Protein product: CASSPGQTSNQPQHF. Using reference TRBV5-1 and TRBJ1-5 for the parts outside the CDR3, the full variable domain is KAGVTQTPRYLIKTRGQQVTLSCSPISGHRSVSWYQQTPGQGLQFLFEYFSETQRNKGNFPGRFSGRQFSNSRSEMNVSTLELGDSALYLCASSPGQTSNQPQHFGDGTRLSIL.